These T cell receptor beta chains were read from a single sample in a study of T cell repertoires in cytomegalovirus infection. MiXCR, applied by TCRdb to the reads, yields one record per CDR3 protein. In the table there are a few hundred thousand distinct CDR3 sequences, roughly 9.5% of which are singletons. The sequencing input was PBMCs. The receptors were gathered from a human donor in good health (CMV status not recorded). Some clones in this sample may be carry-over from other donors' samples. CDR3s include the opening cysteine and the closing phenylalanine or tryptophan. Fields, in order: J gene, D gene, clone size, V gene, CDR3 protein, CDR3 DNA. The D gene is left open where the match is weak. The size field is filled for only some rows; it gives once, few, many or a size class.

TRBJ2-2 NA many TRBV4-1 CASSQQQYTGELFF TGCGCCAGCAGCCAACAACAGTACACCGGGGAGCTGTTTTTT
TRBJ2-7 TRBD1 NA TRBV15 CATSFRLTGTYEQYF TGTGCCACCAGCTTTCGCTTGACAGGGACCTACGAGCAGTACTTC
TRBJ2-7 NA NA TRBV30 CAWSQGTGYEQYF TGTGCCTGGAGCCAGGGTACAGGCTACGAGCAGTACTTC
TRBJ2-1 NA NA TRBV28 CASSLGTFMYNEQFF TGTGCCAGCAGTTTGGGGACATTTATGTACAATGAGCAGTTCTTC
TRBJ2-2 NA many TRBV11-2 CASSLESLAGELFF TGTGCCAGCAGCTTAGAGTCGTTGGCCGGGGAGCTGTTTTTT
TRBJ1-2 NA many TRBV20-1 CSAPPRGNYGYTF TGCAGTGCCCCCCCGCGGGGGAACTATGGCTACACCTTC
TRBJ2-5 NA few TRBV7-9 CASSPGDFGLTETQYF TGTGCCAGCAGCCCCGGAGATTTTGGCCTCACAGAGACCCAGTACTTC
TRBJ2-2 TRBD2 NA TRBV6-5 CASTRGGHSTGELFF TGTGCCAGCACCCGGGGGGGTCATAGCACCGGGGAGCTGTTTTTT
TRBJ1-1 NA NA TRBV27 CASSFISWGGADRPFDEAFF TGTGCCAGCAGTTTCATATCCTGGGGGGGGGCAGACCGCCCCTTTGATGAAGCTTTCTTT
TRBJ1-5 NA NA TRBV7-8 CASSLPARGSGNQPQHF TGTGCCAGCAGCTTACCGGCGAGGGGGTCGGGCAATCAGCCCCAGCATTTT